This T cell receptor beta chain was observed in a study of beta chain features in type 1 diabetes. Donors contributed one heparinised blood draw apiece, averaging around 120 mL. Via CD45RO/CCR7/CD25/CD127/CD95/CD27, cells of the CD4+ naive, central memory, regulatory and stem cell-like memory subsets were sorted. The authors obtained over 98% purity in all sorted populations. CDR1 and CDR2 from the germline V gene are LGHNA and YSLEER. The CDR3 is 16 residues long. V was pared by 0 bases and J by 5 bases, with 8 bases of the junction left unmatched. Expressed TCRB transcripts were sequenced after all isolated RNA was converted to cDNA. The study sequenced naive, central memory and regulatory T cell samples to an average of approximately 3.5 million reads. The table came from immunoSEQ multiplex PCR; TCRdb's copy has only in-frame clones and leaves some out. The repertoire consists of under 800,000 clones, with less than 20% occurring once and the leading ten covering about 0.093%.

The chain links TRBV4-3 to TRBJ2-7; 9 positions match TRBD2. Input material: naive CD4+ T cells from blood. The source is a man aged 18-30 years in good health. CDR3 nucleotide sequence: TGCGCCAGCAGCCAAGAGGGGGCTAGCGGGGACCACGAGCAGTACTTC. This encodes CASSQEGASGDHEQYF.